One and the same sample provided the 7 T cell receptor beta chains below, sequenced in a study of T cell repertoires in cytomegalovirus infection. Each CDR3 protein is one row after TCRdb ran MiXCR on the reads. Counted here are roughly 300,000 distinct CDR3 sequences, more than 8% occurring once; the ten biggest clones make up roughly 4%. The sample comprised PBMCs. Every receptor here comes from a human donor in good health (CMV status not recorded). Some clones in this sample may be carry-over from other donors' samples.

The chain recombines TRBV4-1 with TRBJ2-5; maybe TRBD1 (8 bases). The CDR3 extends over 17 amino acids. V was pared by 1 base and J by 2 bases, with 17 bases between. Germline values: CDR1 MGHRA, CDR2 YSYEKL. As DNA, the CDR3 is TGCGCCAGCAGCCAAGCTGGGGGGGGGACAGGTCAAGAGACCCAGTACTTC. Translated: CASSQAGGGTGQETQYF.

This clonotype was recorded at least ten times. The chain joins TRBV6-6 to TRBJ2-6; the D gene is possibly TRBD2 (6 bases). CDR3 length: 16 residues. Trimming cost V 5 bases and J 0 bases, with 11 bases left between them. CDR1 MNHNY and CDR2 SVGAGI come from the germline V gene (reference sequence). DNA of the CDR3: TGTGCCAGCAGTGAGGACGGGAGCTCTGGGGCCAACGTCCTGACTTTC. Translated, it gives CASSEDGSSGANVLTF.

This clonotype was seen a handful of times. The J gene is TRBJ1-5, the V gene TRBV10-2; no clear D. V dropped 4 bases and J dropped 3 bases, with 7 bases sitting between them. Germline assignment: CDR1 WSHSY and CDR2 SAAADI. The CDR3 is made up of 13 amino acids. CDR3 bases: TGCGCCAGCAGTGGGGGTGCCAATCAGCCCCAGCATTTT. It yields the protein CASSGGANQPQHF.

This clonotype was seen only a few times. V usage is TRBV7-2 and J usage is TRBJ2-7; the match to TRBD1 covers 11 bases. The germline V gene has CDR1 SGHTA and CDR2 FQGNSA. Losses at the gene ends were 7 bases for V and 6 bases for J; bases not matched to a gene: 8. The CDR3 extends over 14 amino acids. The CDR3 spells CASTPRTGGLEQYF. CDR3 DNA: TGTGCCAGCACCCCTAGGACAGGGGGCCTCGAGCAGTACTTC.

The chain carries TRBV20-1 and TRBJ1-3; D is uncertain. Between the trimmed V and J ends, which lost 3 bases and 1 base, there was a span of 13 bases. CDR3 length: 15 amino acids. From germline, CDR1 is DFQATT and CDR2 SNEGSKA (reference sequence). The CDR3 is CSASSGGRSGNTIYF. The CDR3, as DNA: TGCAGTGCTAGTTCGGGTGGGAGATCTGGAAACACCATATATTTT.

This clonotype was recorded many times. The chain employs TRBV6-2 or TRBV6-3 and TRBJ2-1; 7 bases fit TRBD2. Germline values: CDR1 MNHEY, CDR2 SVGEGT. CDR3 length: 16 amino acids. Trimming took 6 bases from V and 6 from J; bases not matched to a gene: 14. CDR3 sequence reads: CASSPVPASGINEQFF. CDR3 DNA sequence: TGTGCCAGCAGCCCGGTCCCGGCTAGCGGAATCAATGAGCAGTTCTTC.

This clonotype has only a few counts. The chain's CDR3 is CASSPYGTSYNEQFF. CDR3 nucleotides: TGTGCCAGCAGCCCCTATGGGACCTCATACAATGAGCAGTTCTTC. The chain has TRBV2 and TRBJ2-1, with D perhaps being TRBD1 or TRBD2 (5 bases each). The CDR3 extends over 15 amino acids. Germline V gives CDR1 SNHLY, CDR2 FYNNEI. V lost 6 bases and J lost 4, with 16 bases in between.